This T cell receptor (beta chain) was recorded in a study of blood T cell repertoires in COVID-19 (dated by TCRdb to 2019 to 2021). For context, the study as a whole: Samples from collaborators originated in the United States, Italy and Spain and spanned both the acute and convalescent phases of COVID-19. The material from the prospective study consisted of cDNA or gDNA derived from T cells, B-cell-depleted T cells, or PBMCs. Deeply sampled blood TCRbeta repertoires from subjects exposed to, actively infected with, or recovered from COVID-19 were included in the dataset. A freely available public database, intended as a resource for researchers studying the immune response to SARS-CoV-2, is where the repertoires were released. Samples were obtained from the ongoing ImmuneRACE study (first 160 participants) and from 950 to 1,500 subjects provided by 6 global collaborators. Nearly every sample came with metadata listing a de-identified subject ID, COVID-19 status, age in years and sex. Where available, HLA class I and class II types were obtained from metadata supplied by the sample provider rather than from assay-based typing. The research as a whole found: The amount of clinical and demographic metadata varied by source and participant and was provided uncurated.

The immunoSEQ Assay, a bias-controlled multiplex PCR, was used to amplify TCRbeta CDR3 regions from genomic DNA. Turning to the authors' computational methods: Within the assay, amplification of reference gene primers was used to estimate how many nucleated cells each sample contained. To quantify the absolute abundance of each unique TCRbeta CDR3 rearrangement, sequence reads were collapsed and filtered. For each sample, productive Simpson clonality was calculated as the square root of Simpson's diversity index over productive rearrangements. What TCRdb holds here is the immuneACCESS table cut down to in-frame rearrangements. Part of the clones is not present; checked against another copy, under half of the missing clones reflect an unresolved V gene, and the others are unexplained. V, J and clone size derive from that table, while D and trimming were established from the DNA sequence. The sample contains approximately 24,000 clones, approximately 92% of them found a single time. Approximately 19% of the sample is in the top ten clones.

Collaborating institutions collected whole blood in K2EDTA tubes following their own protocols. For TCRbeta analysis, collaborators shipped samples as frozen whole blood, isolated PBMCs, or DNA extracted from either of those sample types. From the cysteine up to the phenylalanine, the CDR3 has a length of 15 residues. The sequence is cut down to CDR3 DNA, 45 bases in frame from base 1. Trimming removed 1 base from V and 5 bases from J; the gene matches leave 7 bases unexplained. CDR1 and CDR2 (SGHTS, YDEGEE) derive from the germline V gene. In the case of this clone: What antigen it recognizes has not been identified. Nothing much larger sits one base from this clone, and base qualities are not available.

The chain links TRBV5-8 with TRBJ2-7, with 9 bases aligning to TRBD1. This sequence was found in a human donor in a cohort sampled during active COVID-19. Specimen: peripheral blood. For the CDR3, the sequence is CASSLLGQGRNEQYF. The sequence in DNA is TGTGCCAGCAGCTTGTTAGGACAGGGGCGGAACGAGCAGTACTTC. With the portions outside the CDR3 filled from the reference TRBV5-8 and TRBJ2-7 genes, the complete variable region becomes EAGVTQSPTHLIKTRGQQATLRCSPISGHTSVYWYQQALGLGLQFLLWYDEGEERNRGNFPPRFSGRQFPNYSSELNVNALELEDSALYLCASSLLGQGRNEQYFGPGTRLTVT.